Sequencing of this T cell receptor beta chain was carried out in a study of T cell responses to AZD1222 COVID-19 vaccine. Repertoires were generated with immunoSEQ multiplex PCR, while TCRdb's copy carries only in-frame clones and drops some. The table shows tens of thousands of clones, with about 78% occurring only once. Findings and caveats of the study: Increased Spike-specific TCR breadth and depth were observed after two AZD1222 doses.

This CDR3 is built from 15 residues. J gave up 3 bases and V 5 bases, and 6 bases lay outside the gene matches. Germline CDR1 is SGHTA and CDR2 is FQGNSA. Second-dose intervals near 4 or 12 weeks were combined. This clone was picked up a small number of times. Its antigen is unidentified. Sequenced material: peripheral blood, taken 28 days after the second AZD1222 dose. The J gene is TRBJ2-2, the V gene TRBV7-2, with 7 bases matching TRBD1. This clonotype originated in an adult who received the AZD1222 COVID-19 vaccine. CDR3 in amino acids: CASSINRGYTGELFF. The CDR3 DNA follows: TGTGCCAGCAGCATCAACAGGGGCTACACCGGGGAGCTGTTTTTT. The full variable domain, in which reference TRBV7-2 and TRBJ2-2 provide the parts outside the CDR3, is GAGVSQSPSNKVTEKGKDVELRCDPISGHTALYWYRQSLGQGLEFLIYFQGNSAPDKSGLPSDRFSAERTGGSVSTLTIQRTQQEDSAVYLCASSINRGYTGELFFGEGSRLTVL.